A few counts support the clone carrying this T cell receptor beta chain. The V gene lost 0 bases and the J gene lost 10 bases, with 13 bases spanning the gap. Looked up from germline, CDR1 is SGDLS and CDR2 is YYNGEE. The CDR3 extends over 13 amino acids. The data were taken from a study of blood T cells in healthy people across ages. Through a sample-barcoded 5' primer and a J-beta primer mix, a second PCR was run for roughly 6 to 12 cycles. TCRdb redid the calling of the 5' RACE reads with MiXCR, one entry per CDR3 protein. This table has around 1,000,000 distinct CDR3 sequences, roughly a quarter appearing once. These records were also assigned to another study, of T cells of mothers and their children.

Specimen: blood. This sequence was found in a girl aged 2-9 years in good health. The V gene is TRBV9, the J gene TRBJ1-1; D not certain. The CDR3 DNA reads as TGTGCCAGCAGCGTAGATGGCGGAACCGGAGCTTTCTTT. Its protein product is CASSVDGGTGAFF.